This is a list of T cell receptor beta chains from one sample in a study of T cells in Graves' hyperthyroidism and ophthalmopathy. From the multiplex PCR reads, TCRdb called clonotypes with MiXCR, one entry per CDR3 protein. The sample has hundreds of thousands of distinct CDR3 sequences, 20% to 30% seen once. The sample consisted of blood. The receptors were gathered from a man in his fifties or sixties with Graves' hyperthyroidism. Both conserved end residues are part of each CDR3. Each record gives: J gene, clone size, V gene, D gene, CDR3 protein, CDR3 DNA. The D gene is left open where the match is weak. The size field is filled for only some rows; it gives once, few, many or a size class.

>TRBJ2-3|.|TRBV6-1|.
CASCQGFSTDTQYF
TGTGCCAGTTGTCAGGGGTTCAGCACAGATACGCAGTATTTT
>TRBJ2-1|few|TRBV5-1|TRBD2
CASSLLPPGLAGERSYNEQFF
TGCGCCAGCAGCCTGTTACCTCCGGGACTAGCGGGAGAACGATCCTACAATGAGCAGTTCTTC
>TRBJ2-7|.|TRBV6-2/TRBV6-3|.
CASSYGINEQYF
TGTGCCAGCAGTTACGGGATCAACGAGCAGTACTTC
>TRBJ2-1|many|TRBV11-3|.
CASSLGGSGYYNEQFF
TGTGCCAGCAGCTTAGGGGGTAGCGGTTACTACAATGAGCAGTTCTTC
>TRBJ2-5|many|TRBV12-3/TRBV12-4|TRBD1
CASSKTGGGQTQYF
TGTGCCAGCAGTAAGACAGGGGGCGGACAGACCCAGTACTTC
>TRBJ1-1|.|TRBV10-3|TRBD1
CAIGGTGDTEAFF
TGTGCCATCGGCGGGACAGGGGACACTGAAGCTTTCTTT
>TRBJ2-2|.|TRBV5-1|.
CASYDSLNTGELFF
TGCGCCAGTTACGACAGCTTGAACACCGGGGAGCTGTTTTTT
>TRBJ2-5|.|TRBV11-3|.
CASSLEGGVQETQYF
TGTGCCAGCAGCTTAGAGGGCGGGGTTCAAGAGACCCAGTACTTC
>TRBJ2-7|few|TRBV7-6|.
CASSSGSPGSEQYF
TGTGCCAGCAGCTCCGGATCCCCGGGGTCCGAGCAGTACTTC
>TRBJ1-6|.|TRBV27|TRBD1
CASSLWVRGDYSPLHF
TGTGCCAGCAGTTTATGGGTCAGGGGGGACTATTCACCCCTCCACTTT
>TRBJ2-5|many|TRBV6-1|TRBD2
CASSGGSGRVETQYF
TGTGCCAGCAGTGGGGGGAGCGGGAGGGTAGAGACCCAGTACTTC
>TRBJ2-5|.|TRBV20-1|.
CSAQWTDETQYF
TGCAGTGCTCAATGGACAGACGAGACCCAGTACTTC
>TRBJ2-3|.|TRBV19|TRBD2
CASSMGLAGTDTQYF
TGTGCCAGTAGTATGGGGCTAGCGGGAACTGATACGCAGTATTTT
>TRBJ2-7|few|TRBV20-1|TRBD2
CSASGPGGPSNEQYF
TGCAGTGCTAGTGGGCCGGGAGGGCCAAGCAACGAGCAGTACTTC
>TRBJ2-7|few|TRBV28|.
CASSARDTTYEQYF
TGTGCCAGCAGTGCCAGGGATACTACCTACGAGCAGTACTTC
>TRBJ2-7|many|TRBV11-2|TRBD1
CASSLRDRSYEQYF
TGTGCCAGCAGCCTACGGGACAGAAGTTATGAGCAGTACTTC
>TRBJ2-7|.|TRBV20-1|.
CSARIGPYEQYF
TGCAGTGCTAGAATAGGCCCTTACGAGCAGTACTTC
>TRBJ2-7|.|TRBV6-2/TRBV6-3|.
CASSYGSLNHEQYF
TGTGCCAGCAGTTACGGGAGTCTCAACCACGAGCAGTACTTC
>TRBJ2-5|.|TRBV5-4|.
CASTFKGKETQYF
TGTGCCAGCACCTTCAAGGGCAAGGAGACCCAGTACTTC
>TRBJ2-3|many|TRBV11-3|TRBD1
CASSITAGQGTDTQYF
TGTGCCAGCAGCATCACGGCGGGACAGGGCACAGATACGCAGTATTTT
>TRBJ2-3|many|TRBV7-9|.
CASSLLGVTDTQYF
TGTGCCAGCAGCTTACTGGGGGTCACAGATACGCAGTATTTT
>TRBJ2-7|.|TRBV19|.
CASSTGGDGNYEQYF
TGTGCCAGTAGTACAGGCGGGGACGGAAACTACGAGCAGTACTTC
>TRBJ2-7|few|TRBV29-1|.
CSVHGPAGAYEQYF
TGCAGCGTCCACGGGCCGGCAGGGGCCTACGAGCAGTACTTC
>TRBJ2-5|many|TRBV11-1|.
CASSSRGAETQYF
TGTGCCAGCAGCTCCAGGGGTGCAGAGACCCAGTACTTC
>TRBJ1-2|few|TRBV12-3/TRBV12-4|TRBD1
CASSRDRGRDYGYTF
TGTGCCAGCAGCCGTGACAGGGGGCGCGACTATGGCTACACCTTC
>TRBJ2-7|.|TRBV9|TRBD2
CASSVRDYDEQYF
TGTGCCAGCAGCGTACGGGACTACGACGAGCAGTACTTC
>TRBJ1-2|few|TRBV7-2|.
CASSPPPGHGEGYTF
TGTGCCAGCAGTCCCCCACCCGGACACGGAGAAGGCTACACCTTC
>TRBJ1-1|.|TRBV7-9|.
CASSLTQDTNTEAFF
TGTGCCAGCAGCTTAACCCAGGATACCAACACTGAAGCTTTCTTT
>TRBJ1-1|many|TRBV28|.
CASSPRPALNTEAFF
TGTGCCAGCAGTCCACGCCCGGCCCTGAACACTGAAGCTTTCTTT
>TRBJ2-7|.|TRBV19|TRBD2
CASKAREGVGEQYF
TGTGCCAGTAAAGCCAGGGAGGGAGTGGGGGAGCAGTACTTC
>TRBJ2-3|few|TRBV20-1|.
CSARDELAPDTQYF
TGCAGTGCTAGAGATGAACTAGCCCCAGATACGCAGTATTTT
>TRBJ2-3|few|TRBV18|TRBD2
CASSPPVHRGSPDTQYF
TGTGCCAGCTCACCACCAGTCCACCGCGGGAGCCCAGATACGCAGTATTTT
>TRBJ2-1|.|TRBV5-1|TRBD1
CASSLAPGQPLF
TGTGCCAGCAGCTTGGCCCCGGGACAGCCCCTCTTC
>TRBJ2-7|.|TRBV20-1|TRBD2
CSARASSGSHEQYF
TGCAGTGCTAGAGCGTCTAGCGGGAGCCACGAGCAGTACTTC
>TRBJ2-2|many|TRBV5-6|.
CASSLRDTYTGELFF
TGTGCCAGCAGCCTTCGGGACACCTACACCGGGGAGCTGTTTTTT
>TRBJ1-2|.|TRBV2|.
CASSDRGEDGYTF
TGTGCCAGCAGTGACCGGGGAGAAGATGGCTACACCTTC
>TRBJ2-7|many|TRBV7-6|.
CASSGDKSYEQYF
TGTGCCAGCAGCGGGGACAAATCCTACGAGCAGTACTTC
>TRBJ2-1|many|TRBV3-1|TRBD2
CASSPSGRFYNEQFF
TGTGCCAGCAGCCCCAGCGGGAGGTTCTACAATGAGCAGTTCTTC
>TRBJ1-1|few|TRBV6-1|.
CASSSRSEAFF
TGTGCCAGCAGTAGCAGGAGTGAAGCTTTCTTT
>TRBJ1-5|.|TRBV15|.
CATSRDYGGLSNQPQHF
TGTGCCACCAGCAGAGATTACGGGGGATTGAGCAATCAGCCCCAGCATTTT
>TRBJ1-2|many|TRBV5-1|TRBD1
CASSLVRDSNNYGYTF
TGCGCCAGCAGCTTGGTTCGGGACAGCAACAACTATGGCTACACCTTC
>TRBJ2-2|.|TRBV7-6|.
CASSRMGGALVGELFF
TGTGCCAGCAGCCGTATGGGGGGGGCGTTGGTCGGGGAGCTGTTTTTT
>TRBJ2-1|.|TRBV14|.
CASSQVTGELEQFF
TGTGCCAGCAGCCAGGTGACAGGTGAACTTGAGCAGTTCTTC
>TRBJ2-7|few|TRBV30|TRBD1
CAGDRGYEQYF
TGTGCCGGGGACAGGGGCTACGAGCAGTACTTC
>TRBJ2-3|few|TRBV2|.
CASITGSTDTQYF
TGTGCCAGCATTACAGGCAGCACAGATACGCAGTATTTT
>TRBJ1-5|.|TRBV2|.
CASSSGYSGNQPQHF
TGTGCCAGCAGTTCAGGGTATTCGGGCAATCAGCCCCAGCATTTT
>TRBJ2-7|.|TRBV11-1|TRBD1
CASSRTGTGPYEQYF
TGTGCCAGCAGCCGGACCGGGACAGGGCCCTACGAGCAGTACTTC
>TRBJ1-4|.|TRBV6-5|.
CASSSLDSYDEKLFF
TGTGCCAGCAGTTCCTTGGACAGTTATGATGAAAAACTGTTTTTT
>TRBJ2-3|.|TRBV5-1|.
CASSNPAAGPDTQYF
TGCGCCAGCAGCAACCCGGCTGCGGGACCGGATACGCAGTATTTT
>TRBJ2-5|few|TRBV20-1|.
CSARDGGSGLQETQYF
TGCAGTGCTAGAGATGGAGGCTCGGGCCTCCAAGAGACCCAGTACTTC
>TRBJ2-7|many|TRBV19|.
CASSPWDGSYEQYF
TGTGCCAGTAGTCCATGGGACGGATCCTACGAGCAGTACTTC
>TRBJ1-4|.|TRBV28|TRBD1
CASSSPGGQAPEKLFF
TGTGCCAGCAGTTCGCCGGGAGGACAGGCCCCAGAAAAACTGTTTTTT
>TRBJ1-2|.|TRBV12-3/TRBV12-4|.
CASSFFGAGYTF
TGTGCCAGCAGTTTCTTTGGGGCCGGCTACACCTTC
>TRBJ2-1|few|TRBV2|.
CASSTTRKNNEQFF
TGTGCCAGCAGTACCACCCGAAAGAACAATGAGCAGTTCTTC
>TRBJ1-2|few|TRBV28|.
CASSLTTHDYGYTF
TGTGCCAGCAGTTTGACAACGCACGACTATGGCTACACCTTC
>TRBJ2-1|.|TRBV6-1|.
CASRSSGISYNEQFF
TGTGCCAGCAGATCCAGCGGAATCTCCTACAATGAGCAGTTCTTC
>TRBJ2-1|few|TRBV7-3|TRBD2
CASSLMAGTSGIYNEQFF
TGTGCCAGCAGCTTAATGGCGGGTACTAGCGGGATTTACAATGAGCAGTTCTTC
>TRBJ2-3|many|TRBV20-1|.
CSASAAATDTQYF
TGCAGTGCTAGTGCCGCCGCCACAGATACGCAGTATTTT
>TRBJ2-7|.|TRBV27|TRBD2
CASRHTSGVSSYEQYF
TGTGCCAGCAGACACACTAGCGGGGTAAGCTCCTACGAGCAGTACTTC
>TRBJ2-7|.|TRBV27|TRBD1
CASSSAGQGTYEQYF
TGTGCCAGCAGTTCCGCGGGACAGGGGACCTACGAGCAGTACTTC